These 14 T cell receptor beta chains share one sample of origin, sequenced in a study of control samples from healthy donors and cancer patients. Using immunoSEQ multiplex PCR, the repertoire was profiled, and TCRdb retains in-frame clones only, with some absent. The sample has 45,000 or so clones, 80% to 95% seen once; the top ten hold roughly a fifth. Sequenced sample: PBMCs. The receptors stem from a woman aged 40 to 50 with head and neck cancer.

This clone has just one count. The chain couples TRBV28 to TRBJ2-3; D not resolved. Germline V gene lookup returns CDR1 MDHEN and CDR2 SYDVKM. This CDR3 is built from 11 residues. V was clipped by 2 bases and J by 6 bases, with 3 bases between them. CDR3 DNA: TGTGCCAGCAGTTTAAAGGATACGCAGTATTTT. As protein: CASSLKDTQYF.

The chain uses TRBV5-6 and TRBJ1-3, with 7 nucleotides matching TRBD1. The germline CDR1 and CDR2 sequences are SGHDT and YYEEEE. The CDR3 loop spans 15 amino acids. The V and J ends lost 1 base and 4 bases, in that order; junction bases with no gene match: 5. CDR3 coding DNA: TGTGCCAGCAGCTTGAGGGGGCCGGGGGGAAACACCATATATTTT. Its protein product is CASSLRGPGGNTIYF. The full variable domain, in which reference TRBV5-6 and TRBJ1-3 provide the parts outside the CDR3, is DAGVTQSPTHLIKTRGQQVTLRCSPKSGHDTVSWYQQALGQGPQFIFQYYEEEERQRGNFPDRFSGHQFPNYSSELNVNALLLGDSALYLCASSLRGPGGNTIYFGEGSWLTVV.

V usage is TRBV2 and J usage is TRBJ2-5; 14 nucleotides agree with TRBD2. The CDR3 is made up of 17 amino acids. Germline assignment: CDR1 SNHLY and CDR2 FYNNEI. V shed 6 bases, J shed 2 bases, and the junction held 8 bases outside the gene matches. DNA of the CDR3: TGTGCCAGCAGCGTCCCGGGACTAGCGGGGGCACAAGAGACCCAGTACTTC. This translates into CASSVPGLAGAQETQYF.

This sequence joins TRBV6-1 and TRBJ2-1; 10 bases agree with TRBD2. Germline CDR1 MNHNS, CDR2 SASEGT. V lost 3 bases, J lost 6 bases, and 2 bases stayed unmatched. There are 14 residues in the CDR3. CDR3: CASSETSGFNEQFF. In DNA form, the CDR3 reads TGTGCCAGCAGTGAGACTAGCGGGTTCAATGAGCAGTTCTTC.

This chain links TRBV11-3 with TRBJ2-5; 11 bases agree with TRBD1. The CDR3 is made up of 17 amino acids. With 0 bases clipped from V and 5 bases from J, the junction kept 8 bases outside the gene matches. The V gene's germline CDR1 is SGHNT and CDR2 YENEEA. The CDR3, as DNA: TGTGCCAGCAGCTTAGAGTCCCGGACAGGGGGCATGGAGACCCAGTACTTC. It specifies CASSLESRTGGMETQYF. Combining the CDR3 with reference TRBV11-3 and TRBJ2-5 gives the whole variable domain EAGVVQSPRYKIIEKKQPVAFWCNPISGHNTLYWYLQNLGQGPELLIRYENEEAVDDSQLPKDRFSAERLKGVDSTLKIQPAELGDSAVYLCASSLESRTGGMETQYFGPGTRLLVL.

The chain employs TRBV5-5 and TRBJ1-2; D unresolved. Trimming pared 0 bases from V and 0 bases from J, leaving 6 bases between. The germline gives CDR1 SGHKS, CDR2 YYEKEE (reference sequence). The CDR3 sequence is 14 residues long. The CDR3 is CASSLGGANYGYTF. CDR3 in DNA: TGTGCCAGCAGCTTGGGGGGAGCTAACTATGGCTACACCTTC.

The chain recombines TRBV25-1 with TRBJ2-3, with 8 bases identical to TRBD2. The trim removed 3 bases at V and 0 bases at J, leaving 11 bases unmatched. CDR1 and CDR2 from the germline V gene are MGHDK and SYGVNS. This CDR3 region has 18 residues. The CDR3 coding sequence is TGTGCCAGCAGTGAGGGCGCGAGACTAGCGAAAAGCACAGATACGCAGTATTTT. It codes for CASSEGARLAKSTDTQYF.

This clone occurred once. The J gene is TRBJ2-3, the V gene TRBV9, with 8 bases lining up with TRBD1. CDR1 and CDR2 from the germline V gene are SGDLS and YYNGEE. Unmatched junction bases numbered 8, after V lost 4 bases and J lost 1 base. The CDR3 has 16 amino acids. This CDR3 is CASSPGGLWGTDTQYF. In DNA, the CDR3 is TGTGCCAGCAGCCCAGGGGGCCTCTGGGGCACAGATACGCAGTATTTT.

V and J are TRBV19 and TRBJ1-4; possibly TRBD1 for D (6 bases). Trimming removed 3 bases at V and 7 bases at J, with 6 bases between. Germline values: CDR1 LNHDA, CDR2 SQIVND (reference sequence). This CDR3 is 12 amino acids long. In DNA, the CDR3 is TGTGCCAGTAGTATCAGGGGTGAAAAACTGTTTTTT. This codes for CASSIRGEKLFF.

The CDR3 region has the DNA TGCGCCAGCAGCTGGGGGACTAGCGACTCCTACGAGCAGTACTTC. This encodes CASSWGTSDSYEQYF. J is TRBJ2-7 and V is TRBV5-1, with 10 bases fitting TRBD2. Germline V CDR1 and CDR2: SGHRS, YFSETQ. This CDR3 comprises 15 residues. Unmatched junction bases numbered 3, after V lost 3 bases and J lost 0 bases.

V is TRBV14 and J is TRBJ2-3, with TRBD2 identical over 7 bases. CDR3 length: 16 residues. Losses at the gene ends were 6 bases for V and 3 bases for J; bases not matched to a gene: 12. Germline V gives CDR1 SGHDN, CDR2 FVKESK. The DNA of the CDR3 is TGTGCCAGCAGTCGGGGCGGGAGTTCGGGGACAGATACGCAGTATTTT. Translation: CASSRGGSSGTDTQYF. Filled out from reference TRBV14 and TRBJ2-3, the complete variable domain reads EAGVTQFPSHSVIEKGQTVTLRCDPISGHDNLYWYRRVMGKEIKFLLHFVKESKQDESGMPNNRFLAERTGGTYSTLKVQPAELEDSGVYFCASSRGGSSGTDTQYFGPGTRLTVL.

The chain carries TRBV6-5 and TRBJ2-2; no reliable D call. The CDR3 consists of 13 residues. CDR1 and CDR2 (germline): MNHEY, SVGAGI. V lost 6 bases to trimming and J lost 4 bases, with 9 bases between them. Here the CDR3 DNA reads TGTGCCAGCAGACGAGTTCGCACCGGGGAGCTGTTTTTT. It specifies CASRRVRTGELFF.

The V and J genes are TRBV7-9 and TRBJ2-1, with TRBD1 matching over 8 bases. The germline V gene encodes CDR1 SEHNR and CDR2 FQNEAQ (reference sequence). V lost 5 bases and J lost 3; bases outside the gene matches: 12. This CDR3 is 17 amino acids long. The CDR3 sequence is CASSLDLSGGLYNEQFF. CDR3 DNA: TGTGCCAGCAGCCTGGATTTATCAGGGGGCCTCTACAATGAGCAGTTCTTC.

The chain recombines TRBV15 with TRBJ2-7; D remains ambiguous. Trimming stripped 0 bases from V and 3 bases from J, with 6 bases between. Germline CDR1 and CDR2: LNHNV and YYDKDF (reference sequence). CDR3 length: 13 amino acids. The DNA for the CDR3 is TGTGCCACCAGCAGAGATAGGTACTACGAGCAGTACTTC. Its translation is CATSRDRYYEQYF.